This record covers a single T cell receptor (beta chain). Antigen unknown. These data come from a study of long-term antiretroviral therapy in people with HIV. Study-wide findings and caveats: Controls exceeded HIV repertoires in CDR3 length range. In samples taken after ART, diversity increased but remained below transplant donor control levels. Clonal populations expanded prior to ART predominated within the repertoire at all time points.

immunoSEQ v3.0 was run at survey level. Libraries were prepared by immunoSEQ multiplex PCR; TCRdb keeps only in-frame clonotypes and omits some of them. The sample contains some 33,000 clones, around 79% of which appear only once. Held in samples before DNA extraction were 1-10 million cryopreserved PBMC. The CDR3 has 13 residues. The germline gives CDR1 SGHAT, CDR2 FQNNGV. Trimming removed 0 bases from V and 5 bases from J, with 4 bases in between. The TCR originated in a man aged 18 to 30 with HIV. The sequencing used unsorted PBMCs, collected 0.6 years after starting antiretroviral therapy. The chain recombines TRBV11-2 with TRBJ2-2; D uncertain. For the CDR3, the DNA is TGTGCCAGCAGCTTAGATTTAACCGGGGAGCTGTTTTTT. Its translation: CASSLDLTGELFF.